The 25 T cell receptor beta chains below all came from one sample that was sequenced in a study of blood T cell repertoires in COVID-19. The protocol was immunoSEQ multiplex PCR, while the TCRdb copy is restricted to in-frame clones and leaves out a portion. Among 300,000 to 350,000 clones, 87% were seen once, and the ten largest hold about 6%. The sequencing sample was made of peripheral blood. The source of these receptors is a woman aged 45-65 years with COVID-19, enrolled during active disease.

V usage is TRBV6-5 and J usage is TRBJ1-2; no reliable D call. V lost 5 bases and J 8 bases, leaving 15 bases between the germline ends. Germline V lookup: CDR1 MNHEY, CDR2 SVGAGI. CDR3 size: 13 residues. The CDR3 nucleotides are TGTGCCAGCAGTCCCCTCGCGGAGGGAGGCTACACCTTC. Encoded protein: CASSPLAEGGYTF.

The CDR3 nucleotides read TGTGCCAGCAGCTTAACTGATTCCTACGAGCAGTACTTC. Its protein is CASSLTDSYEQYF. The V call is TRBV7-2, the J call TRBJ2-7; D not certain. Trimming stripped 2 bases from V and 1 base from J, with 6 bases between. The CDR3 spans 13 residues. Germline assignment: CDR1 SGHTA and CDR2 FQGNSA.

V gene TRBV27 combines with J gene TRBJ1-2; 10 nucleotides align to TRBD1. V shed 4 bases, J shed 8 bases, and the junction held 13 bases outside the gene matches. CDR1 is MNHEY and CDR2 is SMNVEV in the germline V gene (reference sequence). The CDR3 has 16 amino acids. The CDR3 DNA sequence: TGTGCCAGCAGTTCTACCGGACAGGGGGGAGGTTGGGGCTACACCTTC. It translates to CASSSTGQGGGWGYTF.

The chain combines TRBV6-5 with TRBJ2-1; 9 bases agree with TRBD2. CDR3 length: 16 amino acids. Germline CDR1 is MNHEY and CDR2 is SVGAGI. Unmatched junction bases numbered 8, after V lost 0 bases and J lost 8 bases. CDR3 sequence (DNA): TGTGCCAGCAGTTACTCAGGCGGGAGGGCCTTTTATGAGCAGTTCTTC. Protein product: CASSYSGGRAFYEQFF.

Concerning this clone: A clone one base away is much larger, so this may be a read error. The CDR3 DNA reads TGCAGCGTCCTAGCGGGGATCTCCTACAATGAGCAGTTCTTC. This gives the protein CSVLAGISYNEQFF. V usage is TRBV29-1 and J usage is TRBJ2-1, with TRBD2 matching 9 bases. The germline V gene has CDR1 SQVTM and CDR2 ANQGSEA. V lost 6 bases, J lost 0 bases, and 3 bases stayed unmatched. The CDR3 consists of 14 residues.

The V call is TRBV6-5, the J call TRBJ1-1; D is unresolved. The CDR3 length is 14 residues. The V and J ends lost 6 bases and 4 bases respectively, with 15 bases between them. The germline V gene has CDR1 MNHEY and CDR2 SVGAGI. The CDR3 spells CASSRDNSPTEAFF. CDR3 sequence (DNA): TGTGCCAGCAGCCGCGACAATAGTCCCACTGAAGCTTTCTTT.

The chain links TRBV27 to TRBJ2-3; 9 nucleotides line up with TRBD2. The germline V gene has CDR1 MNHEY and CDR2 SMNVEV (reference sequence). This CDR3 comprises 15 residues. Unmatched junction bases numbered 3, after V lost 3 bases and J lost 2 bases. The CDR3 loop reads CASSLIAGDTDTQYF. DNA of the CDR3: TGTGCCAGCAGTTTGATAGCGGGAGACACAGATACGCAGTATTTT.

The chain uses TRBV7-9 and TRBJ2-1; no firm D call. Germline lookup yields CDR1 SEHNR and CDR2 FQNEAQ (reference sequence). The CDR3 runs 12 residues. The V end was cut by 5 bases, the J end by 9 bases, with 11 bases between. The CDR3 loop is CASSQISGEQFF. The CDR3 DNA reads as TGTGCCAGCAGCCAGATATCGGGTGAGCAGTTCTTC.

This clone was seen just once. The chain carries TRBV2 and TRBJ1-2; TRBD1 aligns across 8 bases. Trimming removed 4 bases from V and 5 bases from J; junction bases left unmatched: 9. The CDR3 has 15 amino acids. Looked up from germline, CDR1 is SNHLY and CDR2 is FYNNEI. CDR3 region: CASSGGPGGAYGYTF. CDR3 DNA: TGTGCCAGCAGTGGCGGCCCAGGGGGCGCTTATGGCTACACCTTC.

The J gene is TRBJ1-6, the V gene TRBV2; 7 nucleotides match TRBD1. CDR1 SNHLY and CDR2 FYNNEI come from the germline V gene. Trimming cost V 5 bases and J 6 bases; bases outside gene matches: 7. CDR3 length: 15 amino acids. The CDR3 sequence is CASSMGDSGNSPLHF. The CDR3 nucleotides read TGTGCCAGCAGTATGGGGGACAGTGGTAATTCACCCCTCCACTTT.

This sequence joins TRBV4-1 and TRBJ1-5, with no clear D. This CDR3 spans 17 amino acids. The V gene lost 6 bases and the J gene lost 4 bases, with 22 bases spanning the gap. Germline lookup yields CDR1 MGHRA and CDR2 YSYEKL. The CDR3 here is CASSPVGLNGPNQPQHF. The CDR3 nucleotides are TGCGCCAGCAGTCCTGTCGGACTCAACGGGCCGAATCAGCCCCAGCATTTT.

The rearrangement joins TRBV19 to TRBJ2-1, with 7 positions matching TRBD1. This CDR3 is 15 amino acids long. V gave up 1 base and J gave up 6 bases; unmatched junction bases: 6. Germline V gene sequence: CDR1 LNHDA, CDR2 SQIVND (reference sequence). The CDR3 reads CASSIVTGALNEQFF. Written as DNA, the CDR3 is TGTGCCAGTAGTATAGTCACAGGGGCCCTCAATGAGCAGTTCTTC.

As for this clone: The germline gene is not matched at one end of the junction; a read error may be the cause. Other DNA sequences in this sample translate to the same CDR3. The chain has TRBV5-1 and TRBJ1-3; maybe TRBD1 (5 bases). This CDR3 is built from 14 residues. CDR1 is SGHRS and CDR2 is YFSETQ in the germline V gene. CDR3 region: CASSKITDAGPIYF. In DNA form, the CDR3 reads TGCGCTAGCAGTAAAATAACCGACGCAGGGCCCATATATTTT.

This clone was picked up one time. This sequence joins TRBV28 and TRBJ2-5, with D perhaps TRBD1 (5 bases). Germline V CDR1 and CDR2: MDHEN, SYDVKM. V lost 10 bases and J lost 2, with 14 bases in between. CDR3 length equals 13 residues. CDR3 sequence (DNA): TGTGCCACCTTCGACAGACTTCAAGAGACCCAGTACTTC. It specifies CATFDRLQETQYF. Full variable domain (missing parts from reference TRBV28 and TRBJ2-5): DVKVTQSSRYLVKRTGEKVFLECVQDMDHENMFWYRQDPGLGLRLIYFSYDVKMKEKGDIPEGYSVSREKKERFSLILESASTNQTSMYLCATFDRLQETQYFGPGTRLLVL.

CDR3 in DNA: TGTGCCAGCAGCTTCAGAGGTGCAGATACGCAGTATTTT. It is translated as CASSFRGADTQYF. The rearrangement links TRBV12-3 or TRBV12-4 to TRBJ2-3, with no clear D. V lost 6 bases to trimming and J lost 4 bases, with 11 bases between them. The CDR3 length is 13 residues.

This clone was observed a single time. J is TRBJ2-5 and V is TRBV7-6, with 7 bases fitting TRBD2. The CDR3 is 13 residues long. V lost 1 base to trimming and J lost 5 bases; unmatched junction nucleotides: 1. Germline CDR1 reads SGHVS; CDR2 reads FNYEAQ. DNA for the CDR3: TGTGCCAGCAGCTTAGTGGGAGGGGAGACCCAGTACTTC. Its protein is CASSLVGGETQYF. Full variable domain (missing parts from reference TRBV7-6 and TRBJ2-5): GAGVSQSPRYKVTKRGQDVALRCDPISGHVSLYWYRQALGQGPEFLTYFNYEAQQDKSGLPNDRFSAERPEGSISTLTIQRTEQRDSAMYRCASSLVGGETQYFGPGTRLLVL.

This chain uses TRBV6-2 or TRBV6-3 with TRBJ1-5, with D uncertain. Per the germline V gene, CDR1 is MNHEY and CDR2 is SVGEGT. CDR3 length: 19 residues. Between the trimmed V and J ends, which lost 0 bases and 2 bases, there was a span of 20 bases. The CDR3 loop is CASSYSTREGGTGNQPQHF. For the CDR3, the DNA is TGTGCCAGCAGTTACTCGACTCGGGAGGGTGGAACGGGCAATCAGCCCCAGCATTTT.

This clone was found once. The chain has TRBV14 and TRBJ1-1; D perhaps matches TRBD1 (5 bases). Germline assignment: CDR1 SGHDN and CDR2 FVKESK. The CDR3 is made up of 16 amino acids. Trimming took 4 bases from V and 3 from J, leaving 18 bases between them. The CDR3 nucleotides are TGTGCCAGCAGCCTAAATACCCCTCGGGGGGACACTGAAGCTTTCTTT. Amino acid sequence: CASSLNTPRGDTEAFF.

The chain combines TRBV5-1 with TRBJ1-6, with TRBD1 matching over 7 bases. The CDR3 sequence is 16 residues long. V trimming: 0 bases; J trimming: 10 bases; junction bases outside the gene matches: 10. From germline, CDR1 is SGHRS and CDR2 YFSETQ. In DNA form, the CDR3 reads TGCGCCAGCAGCTTGGGACAAACAGGGGCCGGCTCACCCCTCCACTTT. It is translated as CASSLGQTGAGSPLHF.

This chain connects TRBV11-2 to TRBJ2-1; TRBD2 matches at 11 bases. Germline V gives CDR1 SGHAT, CDR2 FQNNGV. The CDR3 has 16 amino acids. The V and J ends lost 3 bases and 8 bases, in that order; junction bases with no gene match: 9. In DNA, the CDR3 is TGTGCCAGCAGCTTCTTCACTAGCGGGAGAGGTGATGAGCAGTTCTTC. Translating gives CASSFFTSGRGDEQFF.

The chain combines TRBV2 with TRBJ2-7; D gene unclear. The V and J ends lost 3 bases and 4 bases respectively, with 13 bases between them. CDR1 and CDR2 from the germline V gene are SNHLY and FYNNEI. This CDR3 spans 14 amino acids. The CDR3 DNA sequence: TGTGCCAGCAGTGACGATGGCAGAACATACGAGCAGTACTTC. Encoded protein: CASSDDGRTYEQYF.

The chain employs TRBV7-2 and TRBJ2-1, with 11 bases aligning to TRBD2. Germline V gene data show CDR1 as SGHTA and CDR2 as FQGNSA. The CDR3 has 18 residues. V lost 4 bases, J lost 13 bases, and 21 bases stayed unmatched. Here the CDR3 DNA reads TGTGCCAGCAGCTCCACCCCTGGGCTAGCGGGAGGACCTAGTTCACAGTTCTTC. Its translation: CASSSTPGLAGGPSSQFF.

The gene calls are TRBV7-9 and TRBJ2-3, with 7 bases identical to TRBD2. CDR1 and CDR2 (germline): SEHNR, FQNEAQ (reference sequence). The J segment lost 4 bases and the V segment lost 4 bases, leaving 8 bases of the junction unmatched. There are 15 residues in the CDR3. CDR3 coding DNA: TGTGCCAGCAGCTCGAGTCTAGCGGTGTCAGATACGCAGTATTTT. It translates to CASSSSLAVSDTQYF.

The genes are TRBV7-2 and TRBJ1-2; 7 nucleotides agree with TRBD1. Trimming took 2 bases from V and 6 from J; bases not matched to a gene: 6. Germline-derived CDR1 and CDR2 are SGHTA and FQGNSA. This CDR3 contains 14 residues. This chain's CDR3 is CASSLSRDRDGYTF. CDR3 nucleotides: TGTGCCAGCAGCTTAAGCCGGGACAGAGATGGCTACACCTTC.

The V call is TRBV6-5, the J call TRBJ2-2; possibly TRBD1 for D (7 bases). Looked up from germline, CDR1 is MNHEY and CDR2 is SVGAGI. V lost 0 bases to trimming and J lost 3 bases, with 8 bases between them. This CDR3 contains 15 residues. The CDR3: CASSYSRGDTGELFF. As DNA, the CDR3 is TGTGCCAGCAGTTACTCCAGGGGGGACACCGGGGAGCTGTTTTTT.